These T cell receptor beta chains were read from a single sample in a study of cytomegalovirus exposure and HLA in healthy donors. The assay was immunoSEQ multiplex PCR, and TCRdb's table has in-frame clones only and misses some. The table lists about 110,000 clones, over 75% of them singletons. Sequenced material: PBMCs. The source of these receptors is a male donor in good health and CMV-seronegative. Both conserved end residues are part of each CDR3. A D gene is named only where the DNA matches it firmly. Only part of the rows carry a size: once, few, many, or a class if the clone is expanded.

TRBJ2-7,TRBD1,TRBV7-9,NA,TGTGCCAGCAGCCTAATTTCCGCCAGGGGGCATGAGCAGTACTTC,CASSLISARGHEQYF
TRBJ2-1,TRBD2,TRBV6-5,NA,TGTGCCAGCAGTTACTCGGGAGGGCCCAGCGAGCAGTTCTTC,CASSYSGGPSEQFF
TRBJ1-2,TRBD1,TRBV6-1,NA,TGTGCCAGCAGTGAACAGGCCAAGACAGGGGTCGGCTACACCTTC,CASSEQAKTGVGYTF
TRBJ1-2,TRBD1,TRBV6-1,NA,TGTGCCAGCAAGGACAGGGTTTTGGGTGGCTACACCTTC,CASKDRVLGGYTF
TRBJ1-1,NA,TRBV6-5,NA,TGTGCCACCGAGGGGAACACTGAAGCTTTCTTT,CATEGNTEAFF
TRBJ2-7,TRBD1,TRBV4-2,NA,TGTGCCAGCAGCCCGCGGGACAGGGCGGTAAACGAGCAGTACTTC,CASSPRDRAVNEQYF
TRBJ2-7,NA,TRBV18,NA,TGTGCCAGCTCACGGGGATCGGGGGACTCCTACGAGCAGTACTTC,CASSRGSGDSYEQYF
TRBJ1-5,NA,TRBV5-1,few,TGCGCCAGCAGCTTGGTCGCGGATAGCAATCAGCCCCAGCATTTT,CASSLVADSNQPQHF
TRBJ2-2,TRBD1,TRBV27,NA,TGTGCCAGCAGTTTATCGCCGACAGGGGTTTTTTCTTACACCGGGGAGCTGTTTTTT,CASSLSPTGVFSYTGELFF
TRBJ1-2,NA,TRBV7-2,few,TGTGCCAGCAGCTTGTCCAGGGATTCCTATGGCTACACCTTC,CASSLSRDSYGYTF
TRBJ1-4,NA,TRBV27,NA,TGTGCCAGCAGTTTCCAGGGAGGGACTAATGAAAAACTGTTTTTT,CASSFQGGTNEKLFF
TRBJ2-3,TRBD2,TRBV5-4,NA,TGTGCCAGCAGCGTACTAGCGGGAGGTCCCACAGATACGCAGTATTTT,CASSVLAGGPTDTQYF
TRBJ1-1,NA,TRBV21-1,NA,TGTGCCAGCACCCAATGGACAGATTCTCCTGAAGCTTTCTTT,CASTQWTDSPEAFF
TRBJ1-5,TRBD1,TRBV27,once,TGTGCCAGCAGTTCGACAGGGTTTCAGCCCCAGCATTTT,CASSSTGFQPQHF
TRBJ2-7,TRBD1,TRBV6-1,NA,TGTGCCAGCAGGGCGGGACAGGGGATCTACGAGCAGTACTTC,CASRAGQGIYEQYF
TRBJ2-7,TRBD1,TRBV5-1,NA,TGCGCCAGCAGCCTAGGACAGGGGTCCCACGAGCAGTACTTC,CASSLGQGSHEQYF
TRBJ1-5,NA,TRBV7-2,NA,TGTGCCAGCAGCTTGGACAGTAGAAATCAGCCCCAGCATTTT,CASSLDSRNQPQHF
TRBJ1-2,TRBD1,TRBV4-1,few,TGCGCCAGCAGTTTCGGACAGGGCAACTATGGCTACACCTTC,CASSFGQGNYGYTF
TRBJ2-7,NA,TRBV25-1,NA,TGTGCCAGCAGCGGGTGGAACGACTACGAGCAGTACTTC,CASSGWNDYEQYF
TRBJ2-5,TRBD1,TRBV5-5,NA,TGTGCCAGCAGCTCCAGGGGGAATTCCCCAGAGACCCAGTACTTC,CASSSRGNSPETQYF
TRBJ2-3,TRBD1,TRBV4-1,NA,TGCGCCAGCAGCCAACCCACAGGGGAGACGCAGTATTTT,CASSQPTGETQYF
TRBJ2-3,TRBD2,TRBV29-1,NA,TGCAGCGTTGAAAATCGCGGGGGGTTCACAGATACGCAGTATTTT,CSVENRGGFTDTQYF
TRBJ1-5,NA,TRBV7-9,NA,TGTGCCAGCAGCTTAGATCTACGGGATGGGCCCCAGCATTTT,CASSLDLRDGPQHF
TRBJ1-1,TRBD1,TRBV9,NA,TGTGCCAGCAGCCCCCGACAGAAGGGGGCCACTGAAGCTTTCTTT,CASSPRQKGATEAFF
TRBJ1-4,TRBD1,TRBV27,NA,TGTGCCAGCAGTTTATTATCCGGGACAGGCCTCATCGCGGAAAAACTGTTTTTT,CASSLLSGTGLIAEKLFF
TRBJ1-2,NA,TRBV6-1,NA,TGTGCCAGTGCCGCAGGGAACTATGGCTACACCTTC,CASAAGNYGYTF
TRBJ1-5,TRBD1,TRBV7-2,NA,TGTGCCAGCAGCTTCAAGGGGCAGGGGGCCGTTGGCAATCAGCCCCAGCATTTT,CASSFKGQGAVGNQPQHF
TRBJ1-4,TRBD1,TRBV4-2,few,TGTGCCAGCAGCCAAACTGGACAGGGAGATGAAAAACTGTTTTTT,CASSQTGQGDEKLFF
TRBJ1-1,NA,TRBV6-4,NA,TGTGCCAGCAGTAGTCAGGGAGGTCGGAACACTGAAGCTTTCTTT,CASSSQGGRNTEAFF
TRBJ2-2,NA,TRBV6-1,NA,TGTGCCAGCAGTGAAAGGGCACAGGGTAGCGCCGGGGAGCTGTTTTTT,CASSERAQGSAGELFF